The clone carrying this TCR beta chain was observed a few times. No antigen is known for it. A single heparinised blood sample, averaging around 110 mL, was obtained per donor. Sorting based on CD45RO/CCR7/CD25/CD127/CD95/CD27 separated CD4+ naive, central memory, regulatory and stem cell-like memory cells. The data belong to a study of beta chain features in type 1 diabetes. Looking at the study overall: Patients and healthy donors were similar in age, gender and cell yields.

Study-wide results and limits: Shortening that was moderate but significant affected the TCRB CDR3s of Type 1 diabetes patients in all four CD4+ subsets.

Reverse transcribing all isolated RNA meant expressed TCRB transcripts were sequenced. Method: immunoSEQ multiplex PCR; TCRdb's copy keeps in-frame clones and lacks some. The sample shows roughly 290,000 clones, over 12% of them seen only once. The material sequenced was naive CD4+ T cells from blood. The sequence derives from a man in his late teens or twenties with type 1 diabetes.

DNA for the CDR3: TGTGCCAGCAGGAGGACATGGGGCGATCAGCCCCAGCATTTT. Residues: CASRRTWGDQPQHF. The chain combines TRBV2 with TRBJ1-5, with a tentative D call TRBD1 (5 bases). Deletions cut 6 bases from V and 5 bases from J, with 14 bases between. CDR3 length: 14 residues. From germline, CDR1 is SNHLY and CDR2 FYNNEI.